The 32 T cell receptor beta chains listed next were all sequenced from one sample in a study of T-cell memory formation after mild COVID-19. MiXCR was run by TCRdb on the 5' RACE reads, yielding one entry per CDR3 protein. The sample lists a few hundred thousand distinct CDR3 sequences, about 15% seen once, with approximately 21% in the top ten. The specimen sequenced was PBMCs or a T cell subset sorted from them (not recorded which). These receptors were collected from a man aged 18 to 35 who had mild COVID-19 (a few samples of this study predate the infection). Cell type and time point are not known.

The rearrangement uses TRBV6-1 and TRBJ1-2; no definite D call. The V gene lost 0 bases and the J gene lost 3 bases, with 8 bases spanning the gap. The V gene's germline CDR1 is MNHNS and CDR2 SASEGT. CDR3 length: 14 amino acids. The CDR3 reads CASSEAVWDYGYTF. CDR3 bases: TGTGCCAGCAGTGAAGCGGTATGGGACTATGGCTACACCTTC.

This clonotype occurred a few times. The chain links TRBV20-1 to TRBJ1-2; D gene ambiguous. Trimming cost V 3 bases and J 6 bases, with 11 bases left between them. In germline, CDR1 is DFQATT, CDR2 SNEGSKA (reference sequence). The CDR3 extends over 12 amino acids. CDR3 protein: CSASLRQDGYTF. CDR3 DNA: TGCAGTGCTAGCCTCCGACAAGATGGCTACACCTTC.

The V call is TRBV7-3, the J call TRBJ2-2; D perhaps matches TRBD1 (6 bases). Deletions cut 5 bases from V and 4 bases from J, with 17 bases between. The CDR3 consists of 16 residues. Germline values: CDR1 SGHTA, CDR2 FQGTGA. CDR3 in amino acids: CASSRTGTQITGELFF. CDR3 bases: TGTGCCAGCAGCCGCACCGGGACACAGATCACCGGGGAGCTGTTTTTT.

The chain uses TRBV15 and TRBJ1-5, with D possibly being TRBD1 (6 bases). The length of the CDR3 is 15 residues. The germline gives CDR1 LNHNV, CDR2 YYDKDF (reference sequence). V lost 3 bases and J 3 bases, leaving 12 bases between the germline ends. The CDR3 DNA reads TGTGCCACCAGCAGGGGAGGACAGTTCAATCAGCCCCAGCATTTT. As protein: CATSRGGQFNQPQHF.

In its sample, this clonotype was seen a few times. The CDR3 sequence: CASSPGQEKHGYTF. The CDR3 nucleotides read TGCGCCAGCAGCCCGGGACAAGAGAAACATGGCTACACCTTC. The gene calls are TRBV5-1 and TRBJ1-2, with a tentative D call TRBD1 (6 bases). Germline CDR1 is SGHRS and CDR2 is YFSETQ. This CDR3 region has 14 residues. V was shortened by 4 bases and J by 6 bases, with 16 bases between the two germline ends.

This clonotype has only a few counts. This chain joins TRBV10-3 and TRBJ1-4; TRBD1 agrees at 10 bases. The CDR3 loop spans 16 amino acids. Germline V gives CDR1 ENHRY, CDR2 SYGVKD. V shed 6 bases, J shed 8 bases, and the junction held 12 bases outside the gene matches. The CDR3 spells CAISTRPGQGIEKLFF. In DNA, the CDR3 is TGTGCCATCAGCACCCGACCGGGACAGGGGATAGAAAAACTGTTTTTT.

This clonotype appeared a few times. The chain carries TRBV11-2 and TRBJ2-5; tentative D call: TRBD2 (5 bases). The CDR3 contains 15 residues. Germline CDR1 and CDR2: SGHAT and FQNNGV. The V gene lost 5 bases and the J gene lost 0 bases, with 13 bases spanning the gap. The CDR3 is CASSPSPGYQETQYF. As DNA, the CDR3 is TGTGCCAGCAGCCCTAGCCCGGGATACCAAGAGACCCAGTACTTC.

This clonotype appeared a few times. This chain links TRBV4-1 with TRBJ2-3, with 12 bases aligning to TRBD2. CDR3 length: 19 amino acids. J gave up 5 bases and V 4 bases, and 16 bases lay outside the gene matches. Germline V gives CDR1 MGHRA, CDR2 YSYEKL. The CDR3 region is CASSPQGLLAGGLGDTQYF. The CDR3 DNA is TGCGCCAGCAGCCCACAGGGGTTGCTAGCGGGGGGGCTTGGAGATACGCAGTATTTT.

The gene calls are TRBV7-3 and TRBJ2-5, with 9 bases lining up with TRBD1. The CDR3 length is 18 residues. Germline CDR1 reads SGHTA; CDR2 reads FQGTGA. Trimming removed 5 bases from V and 1 base from J; junction bases left unmatched: 14. The CDR3 nucleotides read TGTGCCAGCAGCCCGGGGACAGGGTTTGCGCATTTCCAAGAGACCCAGTACTTC. It translates to CASSPGTGFAHFQETQYF.

In this sample, this clonotype turned up many times. V gene TRBV6-5 combines with J gene TRBJ2-1; D remains unclear. The CDR3 consists of 15 residues. V was shortened by 0 bases and J by 8 bases, with 14 bases between the two germline ends. Germline lookup yields CDR1 MNHEY and CDR2 SVGAGI. The CDR3 spells CASSYSPRTFYEQFF. CDR3 in DNA: TGTGCCAGCAGTTACTCCCCCAGGACGTTCTATGAGCAGTTCTTC.

This chain uses TRBV7-9 with TRBJ2-3, with D uncertain. Trimming left V 0 bases short and J 2 bases short, with 12 bases between. The CDR3 length is 16 residues. Per the germline V gene, CDR1 is SEHNR and CDR2 is FQNEAQ (reference sequence). Written as DNA, the CDR3 is TGTGCCAGCAGCTTAGCGGAAACTACCACCACAGATACGCAGTATTTT. This translates into CASSLAETTTTDTQYF.

The rearrangement joins TRBV20-1 to TRBJ1-2; 11 nucleotides align to TRBD1. The CDR3 extends over 15 amino acids. The germline V gene encodes CDR1 DFQATT and CDR2 SNEGSKA (reference sequence). Trimming cost V 0 bases and J 2 bases; bases outside gene matches: 2. CDR3: CSARDRDRGNYGYTF. The CDR3 bases are TGCAGTGCTAGAGATCGGGACAGGGGGAACTATGGCTACACCTTC.

The chain joins TRBV10-3 to TRBJ1-2; no clear D. CDR3 length: 13 amino acids. V shed 0 bases and J shed 8 bases, with 10 bases lying between them. CDR1 and CDR2 (germline): ENHRY, SYGVKD. CDR3 protein: CAISESSAGGYTF. Here the CDR3 DNA reads TGTGCCATCAGTGAGTCATCCGCGGGGGGCTACACCTTC.

The chain has TRBV7-6 and TRBJ2-1, with a weak D call TRBD2 (5 bases). This CDR3 is built from 15 residues. V dropped 5 bases and J dropped 8 bases, with 19 bases sitting between them. The germline V gene encodes CDR1 SGHVS and CDR2 FNYEAQ. The CDR3 DNA follows: TGTGCCAGCAGCCTGGAGGCCCAGGAATTAGATGAGCAGTTCTTC. It encodes CASSLEAQELDEQFF.

This clonotype was detected only a few times. This chain joins TRBV11-2 and TRBJ2-3, with 9 bases fitting TRBD1. In germline, CDR1 is SGHAT, CDR2 FQNNGV. Trimming removed 6 bases from V and 0 bases from J; junction bases left unmatched: 4. This CDR3 region has 15 residues. CDR3 coding DNA: TGTGCCAGCAGGCCAGGACAGGGGAGCACAGATACGCAGTATTTT. It specifies CASRPGQGSTDTQYF.

This rearrangement joins TRBV27 to TRBJ1-6, with 9 bases matching TRBD1. This CDR3 is 14 amino acids long. Germline V gene data show CDR1 as MNHEY and CDR2 as SMNVEV (reference sequence). V shed 6 bases, J shed 10 bases, and the junction held 7 bases outside the gene matches. The CDR3 region is CASRRTGDISPLHF. Here the CDR3 DNA reads TGTGCCAGCAGAAGGACAGGGGACATATCACCCCTCCACTTT.

The genes are TRBV7-9 and TRBJ2-2, with D perhaps matching TRBD2 (5 bases). V was shortened by 5 bases and J by 1 base, with 17 bases between the two germline ends. The CDR3 is 17 amino acids. CDR1 SEHNR and CDR2 FQNEAQ come from the germline V gene (reference sequence). CDR3 sequence: CASSPGKSPKNTGELFF. DNA of the CDR3: TGTGCCAGCAGCCCCGGGAAATCACCTAAGAACACCGGGGAGCTGTTTTTT. The full variable domain, in which reference TRBV7-9 and TRBJ2-2 provide the parts outside the CDR3, is DTGVSQNPRHKITKRGQNVTFRCDPISEHNRLYWYRQTLGQGPEFLTYFQNEAQLEKSRLLSDRFSAERPKGSFSTLEIQRTEQGDSAMYLCASSPGKSPKNTGELFFGEGSRLTVL.

The chain combines TRBV27 with TRBJ1-6; 7 positions agree with TRBD1. The V segment lost 6 bases and the J segment 6 bases; nucleotides outside the gene matches: 11. The CDR3 runs 16 residues. Germline values: CDR1 MNHEY, CDR2 SMNVEV (reference sequence). The CDR3 protein is CASSPEGTAINSPLHF. CDR3 DNA sequence: TGTGCCAGCAGCCCCGAGGGGACAGCAATTAATTCACCCCTCCACTTT.

This sequence joins TRBV5-1 and TRBJ2-3, with D unclear. Per the germline V gene, CDR1 is SGHRS and CDR2 is YFSETQ. The V and J ends lost 4 bases and 4 bases respectively, with 13 bases between them. The CDR3 runs 14 residues. CDR3 residues: CASSRQEPADTQYF. CDR3 coding DNA: TGCGCCAGCAGCCGCCAGGAGCCAGCAGATACGCAGTATTTT.

This clonotype has a handful of counts. The chain employs TRBV6-2 or TRBV6-3 and TRBJ2-2, with D possibly TRBD1 on 6 matching bases. The ends were cut back, 10 bases at V and 7 bases at J, with 19 bases in the middle. From germline, CDR1 is MNHEY and CDR2 SVGEGT. This CDR3 is built from 14 residues. The CDR3 DNA sequence: TGTGCCATCTCGATCTTACAGGGCCGCGGGGAGCTGTTTTTT. The encoded protein is CAISILQGRGELFF.

V is TRBV6-2 or TRBV6-3 and J is TRBJ2-7; D may be TRBD2 (6 bases). The germline V gene has CDR1 MNHEY and CDR2 SVGEGT. This CDR3 comprises 14 residues. V lost 7 bases to trimming and J lost 3 bases, with 16 bases between them. This CDR3 reads CASKPLRGSYEQYF. The CDR3 bases are TGTGCCAGCAAACCTCTCCGGGGGAGCTACGAGCAGTACTTC.

This clonotype was counted only a few times. The chain is built from TRBV7-9 and TRBJ2-7; D may be TRBD2 (6 bases). The CDR3 is made up of 15 amino acids. Germline CDR1 and CDR2: SEHNR and FQNEAQ (reference sequence). With 6 bases removed from V and 4 bases from J, the gap between germline ends came to 19 bases. CDR3 in DNA: TGTGCCAGCAGTTCTATTTCCGGGGGTCGTTACGAGCAGTACTTC. This sequence encodes CASSSISGGRYEQYF.

CDR3 protein: CASSSTEIGLSYEQYF. For the CDR3, the DNA is TGTGCCAGCAGCTCTACCGAAATAGGTCTCTCCTACGAGCAGTACTTC. V is TRBV7-9 and J is TRBJ2-7; D gene uncertain. This CDR3 region has 16 residues. With 4 bases removed from V and 0 bases from J, the gap between germline ends came to 16 bases. From germline, CDR1 is SEHNR and CDR2 FQNEAQ (reference sequence).

This clonotype was seen more than once but under ten times. The chain uses TRBV6-5 and TRBJ2-7; D possibly corresponds to TRBD2 (5 bases). The V end lost 10 bases, the J end lost 2 bases, and 12 bases lay between the germline ends. Germline V CDR1 and CDR2: MNHEY, SVGAGI. This CDR3 has 12 amino acids. The CDR3 reads CATTGSAYEQYF. CDR3 DNA: TGTGCCACCACCGGTAGCGCCTACGAGCAGTACTTC.

The rearrangement links TRBV6-5 to TRBJ2-2, with 7 nucleotides matching TRBD1. There are 14 residues in the CDR3. Germline trimming cut 5 bases from V and 8 bases from J; bases unmatched to any gene: 8. Germline CDR1 and CDR2: MNHEY and SVGAGI. The DNA for the CDR3 is TGTGCCAGCAGTGAACGACAGGGCCCAGGGGAGCTGTTTTTT. It yields the protein CASSERQGPGELFF.

The rearrangement joins TRBV7-2 to TRBJ2-2, with D possibly TRBD1 on 6 matching bases. Germline CDR1 and CDR2: SGHTA and FQGNSA. The CDR3 is 16 amino acids. V lost 5 bases, J lost 4 bases, and 17 bases lay in between. In DNA form, the CDR3 reads TGTGCCAGCAGCCCCCCGAGGGGACACCGCACCGGGGAGCTGTTTTTT. The encoded protein is CASSPPRGHRTGELFF.

The chain links TRBV3-1 to TRBJ1-3; no reliable D call. V lost 0 bases to trimming and J lost 2 bases, with 11 bases between them. This CDR3 region has 16 residues. The germline V gene encodes CDR1 LGHDT and CDR2 YNNKEL (reference sequence). This CDR3 is CASSQETERPGNTIYF. For the CDR3, the DNA is TGTGCCAGCAGCCAAGAGACGGAAAGACCTGGAAACACCATATATTTT.

This clonotype was observed a handful of times. The chain links TRBV28 to TRBJ1-1; possible D gene TRBD1, 5 bases. In germline, CDR1 is MDHEN, CDR2 SYDVKM. The V and J ends lost 11 bases and 5 bases respectively, with 24 bases between them. The CDR3 is 15 amino acids. The CDR3 sequence: CASSVGGGMRTEAFF. The CDR3, as DNA: TGTGCCTCTTCCGTCGGGGGGGGAATGAGGACTGAAGCTTTCTTT.

This chain connects TRBV6-6 to TRBJ2-7; a weak D match, TRBD1 (5 bases). Trimming took off 6 bases at V and 4 bases at J, with 13 bases between the two ends. Germline V gene data show CDR1 as MNHNY and CDR2 as SVGAGI (reference sequence). The CDR3 sequence is 13 residues long. The CDR3 DNA sequence: TGTGCCAGCAGCCCCCAGGGAATATACGAGCAGTACGTC. This gives the protein CASSPQGIYEQYV.

This clonotype was counted a few times. The chain combines TRBV2 with TRBJ2-5, with 11 bases lining up with TRBD2. The V gene's germline CDR1 is SNHLY and CDR2 FYNNEI. V lost 7 bases, J lost 4 bases, and 8 bases stayed unmatched. The CDR3 consists of 15 residues. The CDR3 DNA reads TGTGCCAGCAAATCACTAGCGGGGGAGGTAGAGACCCAGTACTTC. Its protein product is CASKSLAGEVETQYF.

The chain combines TRBV20-1 with TRBJ2-1; 14 bases align to TRBD2. The CDR3 contains 19 residues. V lost 0 bases and J lost 0; bases outside the gene matches: 7. Per germline, CDR1 DFQATT and CDR2 SNEGSKA (reference sequence). CDR3 nucleotide sequence: TGCAGTGCTAGAGAACGTCCGACTAGCGGGGGGGGCTCCTACAATGAGCAGTTCTTC. Translation gives CSARERPTSGGGSYNEQFF.

V gene TRBV6-5 combines with J gene TRBJ2-4; 7 positions agree with TRBD2. The J segment lost 9 bases and the V segment lost 6 bases, leaving 11 bases of the junction unmatched. This CDR3 comprises 14 residues. Germline V gives CDR1 MNHEY, CDR2 SVGAGI. In DNA form, the CDR3 reads TGTGCCAGCAGGCCGGGTGGGGGGGGTAGCATTCAGTACTTC. Residues: CASRPGGGGSIQYF.